The following is a T cell receptor (beta chain) sequence with its context. This sample is part of a study of blood T cell repertoires in COVID-19. In the study overall: Sources were T cells, B-cell-depleted T cells, or PBMCs; the material itself was cDNA or gDNA.

Sequencing used immunoSEQ multiplex PCR; TCRdb keeps in-frame clones, though not all of them. The table includes about 50,000 clones, over 85% detected once. The sequencing input was peripheral blood. This TCR derives from an elderly woman with acute or convalescent COVID-19.

CDR3 sequence reads: CASSQWTDTIYF. CDR3 in DNA: TGTGCCAGCAGTCAATGGACAGACACCATATATTTT. The chain recombines TRBV7-8 with TRBJ1-3; possibly TRBD1 for D (6 bases). The length of the CDR3 is 12 residues. The germline gives CDR1 SGHVS, CDR2 FQNEAQ. Trimming left V 6 bases short and J 8 bases short, with 11 bases between.